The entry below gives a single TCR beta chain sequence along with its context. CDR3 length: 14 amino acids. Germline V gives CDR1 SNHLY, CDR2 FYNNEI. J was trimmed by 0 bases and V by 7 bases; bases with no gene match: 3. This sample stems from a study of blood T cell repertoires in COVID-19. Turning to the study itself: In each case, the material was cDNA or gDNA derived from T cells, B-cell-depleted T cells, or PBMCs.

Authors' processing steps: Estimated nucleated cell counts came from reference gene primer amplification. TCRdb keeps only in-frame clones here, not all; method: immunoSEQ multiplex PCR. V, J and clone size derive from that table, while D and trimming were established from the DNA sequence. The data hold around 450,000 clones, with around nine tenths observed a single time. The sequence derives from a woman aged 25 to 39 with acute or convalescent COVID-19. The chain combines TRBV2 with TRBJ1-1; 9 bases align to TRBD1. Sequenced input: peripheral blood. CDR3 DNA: TGTGCCAGCACCGGGACAGGGCTGAACACTGAAGCTTTCTTT. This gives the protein CASTGTGLNTEAFF.